What follows describes a single T cell receptor (beta chain). The data stem from a study of T-cell reconstitution after alpha-beta-depleted transplantation in children. The TCRbeta library incorporated unique molecular identifiers. TCRdb fed the PCR reads into MiXCR, producing one record per CDR3 protein. Among some 340,000 distinct CDR3 sequences listed, over 9% were seen once. The CDR3 runs 17 residues. With 2 bases clipped from V and 0 bases from J, the junction kept 4 bases outside the gene matches. CDR1 MNHEY and CDR2 SVGAGI come from the germline V gene. The chain joins TRBV6-5 to TRBJ2-2, with 9 bases identical to TRBD2. The TCR comes from a human donor who donated a stem cell graft to a child with acute lymphoblastic leukemia. Material: PBMCs from the stem cell graft donor, obtained from the stem cell graft. The CDR3 reads CASSYEGTSTNTGELFF. In DNA form, the CDR3 reads TGTGCCAGCAGTTACGAGGGGACTAGCACGAACACCGGGGAGCTGTTTTTT.